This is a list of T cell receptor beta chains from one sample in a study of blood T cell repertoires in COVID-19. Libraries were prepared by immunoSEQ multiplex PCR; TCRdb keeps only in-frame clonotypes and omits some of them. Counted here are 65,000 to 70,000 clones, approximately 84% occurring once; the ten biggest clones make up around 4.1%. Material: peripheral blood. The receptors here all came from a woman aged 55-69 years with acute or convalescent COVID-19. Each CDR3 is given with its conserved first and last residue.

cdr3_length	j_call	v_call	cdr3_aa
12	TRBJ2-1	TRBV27	CASSSQQRVVFF
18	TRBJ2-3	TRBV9	CASSVEGTSVRVTDTQYF
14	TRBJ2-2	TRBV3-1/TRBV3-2	CASSQVPLVGELFF
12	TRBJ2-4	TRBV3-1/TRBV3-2	CASSQGGGIQYF
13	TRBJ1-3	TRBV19	CASSSGAGNTIYF
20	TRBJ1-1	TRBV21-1	CASSKGIRGPGRPFDTEAFF
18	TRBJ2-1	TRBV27	CASSPYNPLGGSGNEQFF
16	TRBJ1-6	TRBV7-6	CASSLGSTGGYSPLHF
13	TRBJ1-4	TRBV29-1	CSVDFGRNEKLFF
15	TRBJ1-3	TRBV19	CASKGVGASGNTIYF
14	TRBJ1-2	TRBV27	CASSFGITHYGYTF
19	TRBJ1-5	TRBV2	CASSEKLGDRRYSNQPQHF
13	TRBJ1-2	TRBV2	CARGGTTNYGYTF
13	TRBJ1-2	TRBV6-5	CASSKEGGYGYTF
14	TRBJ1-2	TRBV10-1	CASRETGENYGYTF
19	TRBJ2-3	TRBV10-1	CASSKSSGGPSNRADTQYF
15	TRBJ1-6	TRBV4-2	CASSQEGQGRSPLHF
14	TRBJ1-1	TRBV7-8	CASSLVRGNTEAFF
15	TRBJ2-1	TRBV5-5	CASSLEGLAGEEQFF
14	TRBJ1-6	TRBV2	CASSEGRINSPLHF
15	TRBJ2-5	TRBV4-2	CASSQAETSHETQYF
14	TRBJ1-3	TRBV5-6	CASSSTGTGNTIYF
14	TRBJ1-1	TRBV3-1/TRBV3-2	CASSQAGGSTEAFF
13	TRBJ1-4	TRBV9	CASSVEGREKLFF